One T cell receptor beta chain is described in this entry. These data come from a study of CDR3 diversity in severe acne. TCRdb processed the PCR reads anew with MiXCR; each CDR3 protein has one entry. This sample has more than 85,000 distinct CDR3 sequences, with about 53% found just once. Trimming removed 6 bases from V and 4 bases from J, with 15 bases in between. The germline V gene encodes CDR1 SNHLY and CDR2 FYNNEI. This CDR3 contains 14 residues. V and J are TRBV2 and TRBJ2-5; TRBD1 might be the D (5 bases). Source material: blood. The receptor was derived from a male donor with severe acne vulgaris. The CDR3 loop reads CASSAGRQSETQYF. CDR3 bases: TGTGCCAGCAGCGCCGGCCGACAGTCAGAGACCCAGTACTTC.